A selection of T cell receptor beta chains follows, all from one sample in a study of shared clonotypes between healthy human individuals. Measured with immunoSEQ multiplex PCR; TCRdb has only the in-frame clones, and not every one. The table has a few hundred thousand clones, 95% to 96% seen once. The material sequenced was naive CD8+ T cells sorted from blood. These receptors were taken from a woman in her twenties or thirties in good health. Both conserved end residues are part of each CDR3. Fields, in order: D gene, V gene, clone size, J gene, CDR3 DNA, CDR3 protein. D genes are given only for firm matches. A clone size is listed for some rows: how often the clone was seen (once, few, many), or a class if it is expanded.

TRBD1	TRBV13	-	TRBJ2-3	TGTGCCAGCAGCTTATGGGACAGGGGTACGCAGTATTTT	CASSLWDRGTQYF
-	TRBV28	once	TRBJ1-2	TGTGCCAGCAGTTTAGGACTGATGTATGGCTACACCTTC	CASSLGLMYGYTF
TRBD1	TRBV27	-	TRBJ1-1	TGTGCCAGCAGCCCGACAGGGGGCCTGCCGGGAGCTTTCTTT	CASSPTGGLPGAFF
-	TRBV27	-	TRBJ2-3	TGTGCCAGCAGTACGGCGACAGATACGCAGTATTTT	CASSTATDTQYF
-	TRBV7-2	-	TRBJ2-6	TGTGCCAGCAGCTTCCAACCCGTTTCTGGGGCCAACGTCCTGACTTTC	CASSFQPVSGANVLTF
TRBD1	TRBV5-6	once	TRBJ1-1	TGTGCCAGCAGCTTACTGGTGCGGGACAGGGGAGGATTTGAAGCTTTCTTT	CASSLLVRDRGGFEAFF
TRBD1	TRBV7-2	-	TRBJ2-3	TGTGCCAGCAGCAGCAGGGGGTTCGGAGATACGCAGTATTTT	CASSSRGFGDTQYF
-	TRBV7-9	-	TRBJ2-7	TGTGCCAGCAGCATGGCCTATGGGGGGAACGACGAGCAGTACTTC	CASSMAYGGNDEQYF
TRBD1	TRBV15	once	TRBJ2-1	TGTGCCACCAGCAGAACTCGGGACAGGTCAGTGAATGAGCAGTTCTTC	CATSRTRDRSVNEQFF
TRBD1	TRBV6-6	-	TRBJ2-3	TGTGCCAGCAGCGCAGGGGGCGAGGCAGATACGCAGTATTTT	CASSAGGEADTQYF
TRBD1	TRBV29-1	-	TRBJ1-5	TGCAGCGTGGGCGACAGGGGAAGCAATCAGCCCCAGCATTTT	CSVGDRGSNQPQHF
TRBD1	TRBV7-2	-	TRBJ2-7	TGTGCCAGCAGCTTAGATAGGGGGCCGAGGGATGTGGAGAACGAGCAGTACTTC	CASSLDRGPRDVENEQYF
TRBD2	TRBV4-1	-	TRBJ2-7	TGCGCCACCAGCCAAGATAGGGTGGATAGCGGGAGTTTGTACGAGCAGTACTTC	CATSQDRVDSGSLYEQYF
-	TRBV7-2	-	TRBJ1-4	TGTGCCAGCAGGGACCTCGGAACGCCGTTACCTAATGAAAAACTGTTTTTT	CASRDLGTPLPNEKLFF
TRBD2	TRBV19	-	TRBJ2-1	TGTGCCAGTAGTCGAACGGGACTAGCGGACATAAGCCGACACAATGAGCAGTTCTTC	CASSRTGLADISRHNEQFF
-	TRBV5-4	-	TRBJ2-4	TGTGCCAGCAGAGATCCAAGAAACATTCAGTACTTC	CASRDPRNIQYF
TRBD1	TRBV5-4	-	TRBJ1-1	TGTGCCAGCAGCTTACAGGGGAGCACTGAAGCTTTCTTT	CASSLQGSTEAFF
TRBD2	TRBV7-6	-	TRBJ2-5	TGTGCCAGCAGCTTATTGCGGGAGGATTTTGAAGAGACCCAGTACTTC	CASSLLREDFEETQYF
-	TRBV7-9	-	TRBJ1-1	TGTGCCAGCAGCTTTCTTGAGGGGAACACTGAAGCTTTCTTT	CASSFLEGNTEAFF
-	TRBV16	-	TRBJ1-1	TGTGCCAGCAGCCAATCCCCCGGATCGGGGAAAACTTTCTTT	CASSQSPGSGKTFF
TRBD2	TRBV27	-	TRBJ2-1	TGTGCCACCTGGACTAGCGTGAATGAGCAGTTCTTC	CATWTSVNEQFF
TRBD2	TRBV6-6	-	TRBJ2-1	TGTGCCAGCACCTCCCTGAAGGGAGGGCCCTACAATGAGCAGTTCTTC	CASTSLKGGPYNEQFF
-	TRBV19	-	TRBJ2-7	TGTGCCAGTAGTTTAGAGACAGGCTCCTACGAGCAGTACTTC	CASSLETGSYEQYF
-	TRBV2	-	TRBJ2-7	TGTGCCAGCAGAGAGACAGATACCTTCTACGAGCAGTACTTC	CASRETDTFYEQYF
-	TRBV6-6	-	TRBJ2-2	TGTGCCAGCAGTTACTCCGGAAACACCGGGGAGCTGTTTTTT	CASSYSGNTGELFF
-	TRBV9	-	TRBJ2-2	TGTGCCAGCAGCGTAGAAGAAACCGGGGAGCTGTTTTTT	CASSVEETGELFF